The T cell receptor beta chain described here comes from a study of T cell repertoires in cytomegalovirus infection. TCRdb redid the calling of the reads with MiXCR, one entry per CDR3 protein. The sample carries around 240,000 distinct CDR3 sequences, under 25% recorded once. V lost 5 bases to trimming and J lost 0 bases, with 16 bases between them. Germline CDR1 and CDR2: MDHEN and SYDVKM. The CDR3 is 16 residues long. The chain is built from TRBV28 and TRBJ1-1, with D possibly matching TRBD1 (6 bases). Sequencing input: CD8+ T cells from PBMCs. This TCR derives from a human donor in good health (CMV status not recorded). Some clones in this sample may be carry-over from other donors' samples. The CDR3 here is CASSDDFGTLNTEAFF. CDR3 nucleotides: TGTGCCAGCAGTGACGATTTCGGGACATTGAACACTGAAGCTTTCTTT.